One sample yielded the 22 T cell receptor beta chains listed below, sequenced in a study of T cell responses to AZD1222 COVID-19 vaccine. TCRdb's table, derived via immunoSEQ multiplex PCR, lists solely in-frame clones and lacks some. Altogether about 73,000 clones are present, roughly nine tenths being singletons, with the ten largest covering around 9.3%. This specimen consisted of peripheral blood, obtained 28 days after the second AZD1222 dose. The receptors were gathered from an adult who received the AZD1222 COVID-19 vaccine.

V usage is TRBV18 and J usage is TRBJ1-1, with D perhaps matching TRBD1 (6 bases). The germline V and J ends were trimmed by 1 base and 4 bases, with 19 bases remaining between them. The CDR3 consists of 17 residues. The germline gives CDR1 KGHSH, CDR2 LQKENI. CDR3 sequence (DNA): TGTGCCAGCTCACCACTTGGCGTCGGGGGCCGAAGCACTGAAGCTTTCTTT. This gives the protein CASSPLGVGGRSTEAFF.

This rearrangement joins TRBV7-6 to TRBJ1-3, with a possible D match to TRBD1 (6 bases). The CDR3 extends over 16 amino acids. Germline lookup yields CDR1 SGHVS and CDR2 FNYEAQ. Trimming removed 1 base at V and 1 base at J, with 11 bases between. The CDR3: CASSLGTGRSGNTIYF. CDR3 nucleotides: TGTGCCAGCAGCTTAGGTACAGGGAGATCTGGAAACACCATATATTTT.

V gene TRBV27 combines with J gene TRBJ2-7; TRBD2 aligns across 10 bases. CDR1 and CDR2 from the germline V gene are MNHEY and SMNVEV (reference sequence). The V gene end was trimmed by 6 bases and the J gene end by 6 bases; junction bases not matched to a gene: 11. The CDR3 consists of 15 residues. The CDR3 loop reads CASSPYSGGPLEQYF. The CDR3 coding sequence is TGTGCCAGCAGCCCCTATAGCGGGGGGCCTCTCGAGCAGTACTTC.

The chain has TRBV10-3 and TRBJ1-1, with 10 bases lining up with TRBD1. The CDR3 length is 16 residues. J gave up 0 bases and V 10 bases, and 11 bases lay outside the gene matches. In germline, CDR1 is ENHRY, CDR2 SYGVKD. Written as DNA, the CDR3 is TGTGCCACCTCATGGGACAGGGGTTCCATGAACACTGAAGCTTTCTTT. Translated: CATSWDRGSMNTEAFF.

The gene calls are TRBV10-3 and TRBJ2-1; D might be TRBD1 or TRBD2, each matching 5 bases. This CDR3 spans 15 amino acids. The V end lost 5 bases, the J end lost 5 bases, and 16 bases lay between the germline ends. CDR1 and CDR2 from the germline V gene are ENHRY and SYGVKD. CDR3 DNA sequence: TGTGCCATCAGTCCAGGGCTACTAGAGAACAATGAGCAGTTCTTC. Encoded protein: CAISPGLLENNEQFF.

J is TRBJ2-7 and V is TRBV7-3, with D perhaps TRBD2 (6 bases). This CDR3 is 12 amino acids long. V was trimmed by 5 bases and J by 4 bases, leaving 9 bases between them. The germline V gene encodes CDR1 SGHTA and CDR2 FQGTGA. The CDR3 protein is CASSARGYEQYV. The CDR3, as DNA: TGTGCCAGCAGCGCTCGGGGGTACGAGCAGTACGTC.

The J gene is TRBJ1-1, the V gene TRBV11-2, with 8 bases matching TRBD1. Per germline, CDR1 SGHAT and CDR2 FQNNGV. V was clipped by 5 bases and J by 5 bases; unmatched bases: 7. This CDR3 comprises 14 residues. The CDR3 protein is CASSPRTGRTEAFF. DNA for the CDR3: TGTGCCAGCAGCCCGAGGACAGGGCGGACTGAAGCTTTCTTT. The whole variable domain, remainder taken from reference TRBV11-2 and TRBJ1-1, is EAGVAQSPRYKIIEKRQSVAFWCNPISGHATLYWYQQILGQGPKLLIQFQNNGVVDDSQLPKDRFSAERLKGVDSTLKIQPAKLEDSAVYLCASSPRTGRTEAFFGQGTRLTVV.

The J gene is TRBJ1-1, the V gene TRBV9, with 8 positions matching TRBD1. Germline V gene lookup returns CDR1 SGDLS and CDR2 YYNGEE. CDR3 length: 14 residues. The J segment lost 4 bases and the V segment lost 4 bases, leaving 6 bases of the junction unmatched. The CDR3 DNA is TGTGCCAGCAGCCACACAGGGGGGAGCACTGAAGCTTTCTTT. Its translation: CASSHTGGSTEAFF.

The CDR3 DNA reads as TGTGCCAGCAGTCACGGACTAGCGGGAGGAGGGAACACCGGGGAGCTGTTTTTT. Translated, it gives CASSHGLAGGGNTGELFF. V usage is TRBV6-6 and J usage is TRBJ2-2; TRBD2 matches at 14 bases. With 5 bases clipped from V and 1 base from J, the junction kept 6 bases outside the gene matches. From germline, CDR1 is MNHNY and CDR2 SVGAGI (reference sequence). CDR3 length: 18 amino acids.

The chain uses TRBV27 and TRBJ2-7; D remains unclear. This CDR3 comprises 12 residues. V shed 9 bases and J shed 2 bases, with 11 bases lying between them. CDR1 is MNHEY, CDR2 SMNVEV, per germline (reference sequence). The CDR3 bases are TGTGCCAGGACCCGATACCCCTACGAGCAGTACGTC. Its protein product is CARTRYPYEQYV.

The genes are TRBV11-3 and TRBJ2-7, with 13 bases fitting TRBD2. The junction had 4 bases not matched to a gene; V was cut back by 1 base and J by 1 base. This CDR3 has 17 amino acids. In germline, CDR1 is SGHNT, CDR2 YENEEA. The CDR3: CASSLVVGLAGSYEQYV. The CDR3 region has the DNA TGTGCCAGCAGCTTAGTAGTGGGACTAGCGGGATCCTACGAGCAGTACGTC.

This sequence joins TRBV24-1 and TRBJ2-5, with TRBD2 as a possible D gene (5 bases). This CDR3 is 13 amino acids long. Germline V CDR1 and CDR2: KGHDR, SFDVKD. Trimming pared 3 bases from V and 4 bases from J, leaving 8 bases between. The CDR3 DNA reads TGTGCCACCAGTGATGGCGGGCCAGAGACCCAGTACTTC. Translated, it gives CATSDGGPETQYF.

The chain combines TRBV6-5 with TRBJ1-3; the D is unclear. The CDR3 has 10 amino acids. With 10 bases removed from V and 1 base from J, the gap between germline ends came to 2 bases. Germline V CDR1 and CDR2: MNHEY, SVGAGI. CDR3 sequence reads: CATSGNTIYF. CDR3 nucleotides: TGTGCCACTTCTGGAAACACCATATATTTT.

The V gene is TRBV5-1, the J gene TRBJ2-2, with 8 nucleotides matching TRBD1. CDR1 and CDR2 from the germline V gene are SGHRS and YFSETQ. Trimming cost V 3 bases and J 6 bases; bases outside gene matches: 13. CDR3 length equals 17 residues. Written as DNA, the CDR3 is TGCGCCAGCAGCTCCTCGGTGACAGGGGTTCCCGCCGGGGAGCTGTTTTTT. As protein: CASSSSVTGVPAGELFF.

This chain links TRBV20-1 with TRBJ2-1, with TRBD2 matching over 8 bases. The germline V gene encodes CDR1 DFQATT and CDR2 SNEGSKA (reference sequence). V lost 3 bases and J lost 2; bases outside the gene matches: 9. This CDR3 spans 16 amino acids. CDR3 nucleotides: TGCAGTGCTAGTGTGGTCGGGACTAGTCCCTACAATGAGCAGTTCTTC. Encoded protein: CSASVVGTSPYNEQFF.

The chain's CDR3 is CASSVRGTYNEQFF. The CDR3 DNA follows: TGTGCCAGCAGCGTTCGAGGGACCTACAATGAGCAGTTCTTC. The J gene is TRBJ2-1, the V gene TRBV9; maybe TRBD2 (5 bases). The CDR3 is made up of 14 amino acids. The ends were cut back, 2 bases at V and 2 bases at J, with 8 bases in the middle. In germline, CDR1 is SGDLS, CDR2 YYNGEE. The entire variable domain, with the rest obtained from reference TRBV9 and TRBJ2-1, is as follows: DSGVTQTPKHLITATGQRVTLRCSPRSGDLSVYWYQQSLDQGLQFLIQYYNGEERAKGNILERFSAQQFPDLHSELNLSSLELGDSALYFCASSVRGTYNEQFFGPGTRLTVL.

This chain uses TRBV21-1 with TRBJ2-1; no DNA check was done on the table's D call, TRBD2. TRBV21-1 is a known pseudogene. This CDR3 has 19 amino acids. CDR3 amino acids: CASRQKGLAGDLTYNEQFF. The CDR3 bases are TGTGCCAGCAGGCAAAAAGGCTTAGCGGGAGATCTCACCTACAATGAGCAGTTCTTC.

A few counts support this clone. The V and J genes are TRBV5-1 and TRBJ1-1; TRBD1 agrees at 9 bases. Germline-derived CDR1 and CDR2 are SGHRS and YFSETQ. The J segment lost 1 base and the V segment lost 3 bases, leaving 4 bases of the junction unmatched. The CDR3 has 15 amino acids. The CDR3 spells CASSSTGGWNTEAFF. The CDR3 region has the DNA TGCGCCAGCAGCTCGACAGGGGGATGGAACACTGAAGCTTTCTTT.

This chain connects TRBV7-2 to TRBJ1-6, with unresolved D. The ends were cut back, 4 bases at V and 6 bases at J, with 10 bases in the middle. CDR3 length: 14 residues. Germline V gene data show CDR1 as SGHTA and CDR2 as FQGNSA. The DNA for the CDR3 is TGTGCCAGCAGCTCCGACGGACCTAATTCACCCCTCCACTTT. Amino acids: CASSSDGPNSPLHF.

This chain joins TRBV18 and TRBJ1-1; 7 bases map to TRBD1. The CDR3 runs 15 residues. CDR1 and CDR2 from the germline V gene are KGHSH and LQKENI. With 3 bases clipped from V and 6 bases from J, the junction kept 10 bases outside the gene matches. CDR3 nucleotides: TGTGCCAGCTCACCTTCCCCCCGAACAGGGGCTGAAGCTTTCTTT. Its protein product is CASSPSPRTGAEAFF.

V usage is TRBV28 and J usage is TRBJ1-6, with D perhaps TRBD1 (5 bases). Germline assignment: CDR1 MDHEN and CDR2 SYDVKM. The V gene lost 5 bases and the J gene lost 7 bases, with 15 bases spanning the gap. This CDR3 region has 15 residues. CDR3 amino acids: CASSLRGGANSPLHF. The CDR3 DNA reads as TGTGCCAGCAGTCTCCGTGGAGGGGCGAATTCACCCCTCCACTTT.

The chain couples TRBV2 to TRBJ1-2; 8 bases align to TRBD1. V gave up 4 bases and J gave up 4 bases; unmatched junction bases: 5. Germline V gives CDR1 SNHLY, CDR2 FYNNEI. The CDR3 is made up of 14 amino acids. CDR3 sequence (DNA): TGTGCCAGCAGTGGTGGACAGGGAGGCTATGGCTACACCTTC. Its protein product is CASSGGQGGYGYTF.